These T cell receptor beta chains were read from a single sample in a study of blood T cell repertoires in COVID-19. Generated by immunoSEQ multiplex PCR, the TCRdb table keeps only in-frame clones and is missing some. The sample includes about 220,000 clones, roughly 87% seen only once; the top ten take roughly 2%. The source material was peripheral blood. Receptor source: a man aged 35 to 55 with active or convalescent COVID-19. CDR3s include the opening cysteine and the closing phenylalanine or tryptophan. D genes are given only for firm matches. Clone size appears in some rows only: once, few, many, or a class for an expanded clone.

j_gene | v_gene | d_gene | abundance | CDR3nt | CDR3aa
TRBJ2-7 | TRBV5-1 | - | - | TGCGCCAGCAGCGGGGACAAGTGGCGCTACGAGCAGTACTTC | CASSGDKWRYEQYF
TRBJ2-3 | TRBV27 | TRBD1 | few | TGTGCCAGCAGCACCCGGGACAGGGGGCGTGTGCAGTATTTT | CASSTRDRGRVQYF
TRBJ2-3 | TRBV10-1 | TRBD2 | - | TGCGCCAGCAACCCCCTAGCGGGATTCACAGATACGCAGTATTTT | CASNPLAGFTDTQYF
TRBJ2-3 | TRBV7-2 | TRBD2 | - | TGTGCCAGCAGCCCCCAGCCTCCGGGACTAGGGGGGGATACGCAGTATTTT | CASSPQPPGLGGDTQYF
TRBJ2-6 | TRBV10-3 | TRBD1 | - | TGTGCCATCAGTGACCCTTTCTCCGGGACAGGGGTTACTGGGGCCAACGTCCTGACTTTC | CAISDPFSGTGVTGANVLTF
TRBJ1-6 | TRBV7-2 | - | - | TGTGCCACCAGGAGTGGGGCCCATAATTCACCCCTCCACTTT | CATRSGAHNSPLHF
TRBJ1-2 | TRBV6-5 | - | - | TGTGCCAGCAACGGGAACTATGGCTACACCTTC | CASNGNYGYTF
TRBJ1-1 | TRBV18 | TRBD1 | - | TGTGCCAGCTCACTCGCCGGGACAGGGCTTTTAAACACTGAAGCTTTCTTT | CASSLAGTGLLNTEAFF
TRBJ1-2 | TRBV30 | TRBD1 | - | TGTGCCTGGATTCGGACAGGGAGAGCTAACTATGGCTACACCTTC | CAWIRTGRANYGYTF
TRBJ1-1 | TRBV6-4 | TRBD1 | few | TGTGCCAGCAGTTGCCTAGGGACAGCGGAGTGTATGAACACTGAAGCTTTCTTT | CASSCLGTAECMNTEAFF
TRBJ1-5 | TRBV19 | TRBD1 | - | TGTGCCAGTAGTCCGCCGGACAGGGGTGTGCTCGATCAGCCCCAGCATTTT | CASSPPDRGVLDQPQHF
TRBJ2-3 | TRBV4-1 | TRBD2 | - | TGCGCCAGCAGCCAGATCGACCTTCTAGCGGGGGTTGATACGCAGTATTTT | CASSQIDLLAGVDTQYF
TRBJ2-7 | TRBV28 | TRBD2 | - | TGTGCCACCACCCGGGGAGGGAACTACGAGCAGTACTTC | CATTRGGNYEQYF
TRBJ1-2 | TRBV7-8 | - | - | TGTGCCAGCAGCTTAGCAAGAGACACCCGGTGTACCTTC | CASSLARDTRCTF
TRBJ2-1 | TRBV15 | TRBD2 | - | TGTGCCACCAGCAGATTAACTAGCGGGAGCTTGGGAGAGCAGTTCTTC | CATSRLTSGSLGEQFF
TRBJ2-1 | TRBV27 | TRBD1 | - | TGTGCCAGCAGTTCACGACAGGGGGTCGGAAATGAGCAGTTCTTC | CASSSRQGVGNEQFF
TRBJ1-1 | TRBV10-3 | TRBD1 | - | TGTGCCATCAGTGAAACGACAGGGGGCTATTTAGAGTACACTGAAGCTTTCTTT | CAISETTGGYLEYTEAFF
TRBJ2-1 | TRBV11-2 | TRBD2 | - | TGTGCCAGCATAGCGGGAGGGCCTTGGTTCTTC | CASIAGGPWFF
TRBJ2-5 | TRBV7-8 | - | - | TGTGCCAGCAGCGGGGGGTCCGGGGAGACCCAGTACTTC | CASSGGSGETQYF
TRBJ1-5 | TRBV5-6 | - | - | TGTGCCAGCAGTCTTGCGACCCCGGGGAGATTCCCCCAGCATTTT | CASSLATPGRFPQHF
TRBJ1-1 | TRBV6-7 | - | - | TGTGCCAGCAGTCAGGGTGTTTGGGGGGAGAGCACTGAAGCTTTCTTT | CASSQGVWGESTEAFF
TRBJ2-1 | TRBV6-5 | TRBD2 | - | TGTGCCAGCGGGTCAGCGGGGCACAATGAGCAGTTCTTC | CASGSAGHNEQFF
TRBJ1-3 | TRBV28 | - | - | TGTGCCAGGACAAAGGACTCTGGAAACACCATATATTTT | CARTKDSGNTIYF